Listed below are T cell receptor beta chains from one sample, sequenced in a study of blood T cell repertoires in COVID-19. Here immunoSEQ multiplex PCR was the method, and the copy in TCRdb shows in-frame clones only, minus some. Among fewer than 85,000 clones listed, about nine tenths were seen once. What was sequenced was peripheral blood. The source of these receptors is a man aged 45 to 65 with active COVID-19. Both conserved end residues are part of each CDR3. A D gene is named only where the DNA matches it firmly. Not every row has a clone size; where given, it reads once, few, many or a size class.

TRBJ2-3 | NA | TRBV20-1 | NA | CSARTANTQYF | TGCAGTGCTAGGACTGCGAATACGCAGTATTTT
TRBJ1-2 | NA | TRBV7-9 | NA | CASTPLEYGYTF | TGTGCCAGCACCCCCCTGGAGTATGGCTACACCTTC
TRBJ2-2 | TRBD1 | TRBV5-1 | once | CASQAPGQGFTGELFF | TGCGCCAGCCAAGCTCCGGGACAGGGGTTTACCGGGGAGCTGTTTTTT
TRBJ2-5 | TRBD1 | TRBV28 | NA | CASSPPRGWETQYF | TGTGCCAGCAGTCCCCCCAGGGGGTGGGAGACCCAGTACTTC
TRBJ2-3 | NA | TRBV5-4 | NA | CASSLGGRPTDTQYF | TGTGCCAGCAGCCTTGGGGGGAGGCCCACAGATACGCAGTATTTT
TRBJ2-3 | NA | TRBV3-1/TRBV3-2 | NA | CASSQNRQGSDTQYF | TGTGCCAGCAGCCAAAACCGGCAGGGCTCAGATACGCAGTATTTT
TRBJ1-2 | NA | TRBV19 | NA | CASSIVSGNYGYTF | TGTGCCAGTAGTATAGTTTCAGGAAACTATGGCTACACCTTC
TRBJ2-1 | NA | TRBV11-3 | NA | CASSLGGGGSHPQFF | TGTGCCAGCAGCTTAGGGGGAGGTGGGAGTCACCCGCAGTTCTTC
TRBJ2-1 | NA | TRBV9 | NA | CASSVRESASYSYNEQFF | TGTGCCAGCAGCGTACGGGAATCGGCGTCCTACTCCTACAATGAGCAGTTCTTC
TRBJ2-3 | NA | TRBV5-1 | NA | CASIEGAEPDTQYF | TGCGCCAGCATCGAGGGAGCGGAGCCAGATACGCAGTATTTT
TRBJ2-7 | TRBD1 | TRBV27 | NA | CASSLTGDIPYEQYF | TGTGCCAGCAGTTTGACAGGGGATATTCCCTACGAGCAGTACTTC
TRBJ1-3 | NA | TRBV28 | NA | CASSPPDRTSGNTIYF | TGTGCCAGCAGTCCCCCCGACAGGACATCTGGAAACACCATATATTTT
TRBJ1-2 | NA | TRBV28 | NA | CASSPRDSLWSNYGYTF | TGTGCCAGCAGTCCCAGGGATTCCCTATGGTCTAACTATGGCTACACCTTC
TRBJ1-2 | TRBD1 | TRBV19 | NA | CASRRTGDYGYTF | TGTGCCAGTAGACGGACAGGGGACTATGGCTACACCTTC
TRBJ2-1 | TRBD2 | TRBV6-6 | NA | CASSYSPSGAEQFF | TGTGCCAGCAGTTACTCTCCTAGCGGGGCTGAGCAGTTCTTC
TRBJ1-1 | NA | TRBV19 | NA | CASRLGGQSNTEAFF | TGTGCCAGTCGCCTGGGTGGGCAGTCCAACACTGAAGCTTTCTTT
TRBJ2-7 | NA | TRBV5-1 | NA | CASSSSGFYAEQYF | TGCGCCAGCAGCTCTTCAGGGTTCTATGCCGAGCAGTACTTC
TRBJ1-6 | NA | TRBV30 | NA | CAWRDQGTLNSPLHF | TGTGCCTGGAGAGACCAGGGAACGTTGAATTCACCCCTCCACTTT
TRBJ2-6 | TRBD1 | TRBV9 | once | CASSVRDRPFISSGANVLTF | TGTGCCAGCAGCGTACGGGACAGACCTTTCATAAGCTCTGGGGCCAACGTCCTGACTTTC
TRBJ1-1 | TRBD1 | TRBV5-4 | NA | CASSQAQGVSPEAFF | TGTGCCAGCAGCCAGGCACAGGGGGTTAGTCCTGAAGCTTTCTTT
TRBJ1-2 | TRBD1 | TRBV5-8 | NA | CASSLASDRANYGYTF | TGTGCCAGCAGCTTGGCCTCGGACAGGGCTAACTATGGCTACACCTTC
TRBJ1-4 | TRBD1 | TRBV12-3/TRBV12-4 | NA | CASSKDRGGELFF | TGTGCCAGCAGCAAAGACAGGGGCGGGGAACTGTTTTTT
TRBJ2-1 | TRBD2 | TRBV7-3 | NA | CASSLRGTSGDLTYNEQFF | TGTGCCAGCAGCTTAAGAGGGACTAGCGGGGATCTGACCTACAATGAGCAGTTCTTC
TRBJ2-3 | TRBD2 | TRBV14 | once | CASRTAGVTDTQYF | TGTGCCAGCAGGACAGCGGGAGTCACAGATACGCAGTATTTT
TRBJ2-7 | TRBD1 | TRBV4-2 | few | CASSQGRQGWVEQYF | TGTGCCAGCAGCCAAGGCAGACAGGGGTGGGTCGAGCAGTACTTC
TRBJ2-2 | NA | TRBV5-1 | NA | CASSLAAGTGELFF | TGCGCCAGCAGCTTGGCGGCCGGGACCGGGGAGCTGTTTTTT
TRBJ2-1 | TRBD2 | TRBV19 | NA | CASSIVASGRNWLNNEQFF | TGTGCCAGTAGTATAGTTGCTAGCGGGAGGAACTGGTTAAATAATGAGCAGTTCTTC
TRBJ1-5 | NA | TRBV6-5 | few | CASRAGYSNQPQHF | TGTGCCAGCAGGGCAGGATATAGCAATCAGCCCCAGCATTTT
TRBJ2-7 | NA | TRBV5-4 | medium-sized | CASSFSLTATRGKQYF | TGTGCCAGCAGCTTTTCCCTAACAGCGACCCGGGGGAAGCAGTACTTC
TRBJ1-4 | TRBD1 | TRBV2 | NA | CASRADRNEKLFF | TGTGCCAGCAGAGCGGACAGGAATGAAAAACTGTTTTTT
TRBJ1-2 | TRBD1 | TRBV18 | NA | CASSPGGTEKDGYTF | TGTGCCAGCTCACCAGGAGGGACAGAGAAGGATGGCTACACCTTC
TRBJ2-7 | NA | TRBV9 | NA | CASSGQDDSSYEQYF | TGTGCCAGCAGCGGGCAGGATGACAGCTCCTACGAGCAGTACTTC
TRBJ2-5 | NA | TRBV27 | NA | CASSLSRQHQETQYF | TGTGCCAGCAGTTTATCCCGACAGCACCAAGAGACCCAGTACTTC
TRBJ1-4 | TRBD1 | TRBV5-4 | NA | CASSLDLTPGQGSSNEKLFF | TGTGCCAGCAGCTTGGACCTAACACCGGGACAGGGGTCCTCTAATGAAAAACTGTTTTTT
TRBJ2-3 | TRBD2 | TRBV5-1 | NA | CASSLMGLAGGLDTQYF | TGCGCCAGCAGCTTGATGGGACTAGCGGGGGGGCTGGATACGCAGTATTTT
TRBJ1-4 | NA | TRBV5-4 | NA | CASSSQRSGLANEKLFF | TGTGCCAGCAGCTCCCAGCGGTCTGGTCTTGCTAATGAAAAACTGTTTTTT
TRBJ2-1 | TRBD1 | TRBV11-3 | once | CASSTGVGNEQFF | TGTGCCAGCAGCACAGGGGTAGGGAATGAGCAGTTCTTC
TRBJ2-1 | NA | TRBV15 | NA | CATSTDLSSYNEQFF | TGTGCCACCTCCACGGACTTAAGCTCCTACAATGAGCAGTTCTTC
TRBJ1-5 | TRBD1 | TRBV7-2 | NA | CASSWGQTSNQPQHF | TGTGCCAGCAGCTGGGGACAGACAAGCAATCAGCCCCAGCATTTT
TRBJ1-6 | TRBD1 | TRBV20-1 | NA | CSASNRGINSPLHF | TGCAGTGCTAGTAACAGGGGAATAAATTCACCCCTCCACTTT
TRBJ1-4 | NA | TRBV5-1 | NA | CASSGGSGEKLFF | TGCGCCAGCAGTGGGGGGTCCGGTGAAAAACTGTTTTTT
TRBJ1-6 | NA | TRBV9 | NA | CASSVRPERGSPLHF | TGTGCCAGCAGCGTGAGACCCGAACGGGGTTCACCCCTCCACTTT
TRBJ1-3 | NA | TRBV14 | NA | CASSRFGSSGNTIYF | TGTGCCAGCAGCCGATTTGGGAGCTCTGGAAACACCATATATTTT
TRBJ2-3 | TRBD2 | TRBV19 | NA | CASRRLAISTDTQYF | TGTGCCAGCCGCCGACTAGCGATTAGCACAGATACGCAGTATTTT
TRBJ1-6 | NA | TRBV7-6 | NA | CASSSGQHSPLHF | TGTGCCAGCAGCTCCGGACAGCATTCACCCCTCCACTTT
TRBJ2-1 | NA | TRBV5-6 | NA | CASSSQYNEQFF | TGTGCCAGCAGCTCTCAGTACAATGAGCAGTTCTTC
TRBJ1-3 | NA | TRBV29-1 | NA | CSVELRDWLWKHHIF | TGCAGCGTTGAATTGCGGGACTGGCTCTGGAAACACCATATATTT
TRBJ2-7 | NA | TRBV9 | NA | CASSIGGGVTYEQYF | TGTGCCAGCAGCATAGGGGGAGGGGTTACCTACGAGCAGTACTTC
TRBJ1-3 | NA | TRBV12-3/TRBV12-4 | NA | CASRQEYTIYF | TGTGCCAGCAGACAGGAGTACACCATATATTTT
TRBJ1-1 | TRBD1 | TRBV5-6 | NA | CASSAVDRDTEAFF | TGTGCCAGCAGCGCTGTGGACAGGGATACTGAAGCTTTCTTT
TRBJ1-6 | NA | TRBV5-1 | NA | CASSLAGSAYNSPLHF | TGCGCCAGCAGCTTGGCCGGGTCAGCGTATAATTCACCCCTCCACTTT
TRBJ2-7 | TRBD1 | TRBV29-1 | NA | CSAKDRGFEQYF | TGCAGCGCAAAGGACAGGGGGTTTGAGCAGTACTTC
TRBJ2-5 | NA | TRBV6-5 | NA | CASSYGPAGETQYF | TGTGCCAGCAGTTACGGACCCGCGGGAGAGACCCAGTACTTC
TRBJ1-6 | NA | TRBV6-2/TRBV6-3 | NA | CASSYGPTPLHF | TGTGCCAGCAGTTACGGGCCAACACCCCTCCACTTT
TRBJ2-7 | TRBD1 | TRBV5-4 | NA | CASSGGQGAPIRAEQYF | TGTGCCAGCAGCGGTGGACAGGGGGCCCCTATTCGAGCCGAGCAGTACTTC
TRBJ1-1 | TRBD1 | TRBV11-3 | NA | CASSFPTGWGSTEAFF | TGTGCCAGCAGCTTCCCGACAGGGTGGGGAAGCACTGAAGCTTTCTTT
TRBJ1-6 | TRBD1 | TRBV4-2 | NA | CASSQATGGNNSPLHF | TGTGCCAGCAGCCAGGCTACAGGGGGGAATAATTCACCCCTCCACTTT
TRBJ2-1 | NA | TRBV24-1 | NA | CATSGGPGAILGNEQFF | TGTGCCACCAGTGGGGGGCCAGGGGCCATATTAGGCAATGAGCAGTTCTTC
TRBJ2-3 | TRBD2 | TRBV5-4 | NA | CASSLGRASGFLPDTQYF | TGTGCCAGCAGCTTGGGACGGGCTAGCGGGTTCCTACCAGATACGCAGTATTTT